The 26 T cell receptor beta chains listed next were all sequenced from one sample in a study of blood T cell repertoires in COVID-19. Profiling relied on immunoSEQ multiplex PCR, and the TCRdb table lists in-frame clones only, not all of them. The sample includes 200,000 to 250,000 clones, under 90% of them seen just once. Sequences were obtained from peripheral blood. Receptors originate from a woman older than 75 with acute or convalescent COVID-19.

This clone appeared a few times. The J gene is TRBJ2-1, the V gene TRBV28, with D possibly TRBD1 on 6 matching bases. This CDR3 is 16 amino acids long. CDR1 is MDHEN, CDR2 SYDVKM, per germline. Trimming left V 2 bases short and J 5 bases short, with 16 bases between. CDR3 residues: CASSLPMAGADNEQFF. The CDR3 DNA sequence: TGTGCCAGCAGTTTACCTATGGCAGGGGCGGACAATGAGCAGTTCTTC.

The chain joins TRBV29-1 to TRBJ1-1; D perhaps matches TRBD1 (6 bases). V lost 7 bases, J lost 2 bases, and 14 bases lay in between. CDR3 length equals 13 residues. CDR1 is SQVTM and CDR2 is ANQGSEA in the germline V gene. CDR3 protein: CSAERTENTEAFF. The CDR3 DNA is TGCAGCGCCGAGAGGACAGAAAACACTGAAGCTTTCTTT.

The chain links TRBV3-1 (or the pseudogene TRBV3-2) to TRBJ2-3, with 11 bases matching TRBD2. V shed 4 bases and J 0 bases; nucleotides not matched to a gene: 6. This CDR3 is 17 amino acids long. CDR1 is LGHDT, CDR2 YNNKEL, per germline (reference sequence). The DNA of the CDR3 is TGTGCCAGCAGCCTCCGACTAGCGGGACCTAGCACAGATACGCAGTATTTT. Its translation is CASSLRLAGPSTDTQYF.

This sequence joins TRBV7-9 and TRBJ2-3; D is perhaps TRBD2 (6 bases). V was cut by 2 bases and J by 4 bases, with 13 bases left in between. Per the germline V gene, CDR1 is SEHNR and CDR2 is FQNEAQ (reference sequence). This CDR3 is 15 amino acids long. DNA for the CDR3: TGTGCCAGCAGCTTAATCGCGGGGTCGTCAGATACGCAGTATTTT. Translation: CASSLIAGSSDTQYF.

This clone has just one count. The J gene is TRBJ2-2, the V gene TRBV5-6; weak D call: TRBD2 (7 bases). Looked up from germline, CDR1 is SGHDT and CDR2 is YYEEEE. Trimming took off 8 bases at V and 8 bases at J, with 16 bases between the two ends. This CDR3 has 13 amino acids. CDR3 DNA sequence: TGTGCCAGTGACCCTGGGGGGGCAGGGGAGCTGTTTTTT. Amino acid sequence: CASDPGGAGELFF.

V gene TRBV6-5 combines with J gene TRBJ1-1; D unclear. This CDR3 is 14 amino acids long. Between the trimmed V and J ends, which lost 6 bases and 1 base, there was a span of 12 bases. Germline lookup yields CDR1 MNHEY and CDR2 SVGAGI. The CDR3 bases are TGTGCCAGCAGATATCTAAAGAGGAACACTGAAGCTTTCTTT. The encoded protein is CASRYLKRNTEAFF.

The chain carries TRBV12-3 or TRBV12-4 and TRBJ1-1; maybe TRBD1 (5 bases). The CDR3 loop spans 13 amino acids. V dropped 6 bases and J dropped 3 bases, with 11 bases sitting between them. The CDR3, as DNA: TGTGCCAGCAGAATGACAGAATACACTGAAGCTTTCTTT. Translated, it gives CASRMTEYTEAFF.

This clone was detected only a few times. The CDR3 nucleotides read TGCAGCGTTGAACACGGACGTGGGACAGAATTCTATGGCTACACCTTC. Translating it yields CSVEHGRGTEFYGYTF. The chain is built from TRBV29-1 and TRBJ1-2; the match to TRBD1 covers 7 bases. V trimming: 2 bases; J trimming: 4 bases; junction bases outside the gene matches: 13. This CDR3 is built from 16 residues. The germline V gene encodes CDR1 SQVTM and CDR2 ANQGSEA.

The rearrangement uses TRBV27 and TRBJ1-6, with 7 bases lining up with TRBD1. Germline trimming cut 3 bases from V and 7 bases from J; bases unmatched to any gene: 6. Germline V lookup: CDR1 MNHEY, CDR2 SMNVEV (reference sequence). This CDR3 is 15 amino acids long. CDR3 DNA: TGTGCCAGCAGTTTCTCGACAGGGCAAAATTCACCCCTCCACTTT. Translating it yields CASSFSTGQNSPLHF.

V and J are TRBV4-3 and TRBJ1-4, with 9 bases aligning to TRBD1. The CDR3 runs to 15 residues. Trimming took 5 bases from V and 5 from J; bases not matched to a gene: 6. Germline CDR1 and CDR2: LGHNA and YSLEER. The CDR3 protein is CASSVRGTGNEKLFF. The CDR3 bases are TGCGCCAGCAGCGTTCGAGGGACAGGGAATGAAAAACTGTTTTTT.

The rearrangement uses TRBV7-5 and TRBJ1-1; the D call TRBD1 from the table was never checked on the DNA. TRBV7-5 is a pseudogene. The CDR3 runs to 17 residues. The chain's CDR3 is CARSPWGRTAPNTEAFF. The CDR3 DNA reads TGTGCCAGAAGCCCTTGGGGCAGGACAGCTCCGAACACTGAAGCTTTCTTT.

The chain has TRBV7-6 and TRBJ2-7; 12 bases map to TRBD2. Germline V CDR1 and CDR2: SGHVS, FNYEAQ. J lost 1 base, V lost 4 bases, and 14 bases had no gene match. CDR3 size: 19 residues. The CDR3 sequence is CASSWKRGLAGTISYEQYF. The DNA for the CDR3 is TGTGCCAGCAGCTGGAAGCGTGGACTAGCGGGGACAATTTCCTACGAGCAGTACTTC. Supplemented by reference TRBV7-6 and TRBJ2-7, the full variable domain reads GAGVSQSPRYKVTKRGQDVALRCDPISGHVSLYWYRQALGQGPEFLTYFNYEAQQDKSGLPNDRFSAERPEGSISTLTIQRTEQRDSAMYRCASSWKRGLAGTISYEQYFGPGTRLTVT.

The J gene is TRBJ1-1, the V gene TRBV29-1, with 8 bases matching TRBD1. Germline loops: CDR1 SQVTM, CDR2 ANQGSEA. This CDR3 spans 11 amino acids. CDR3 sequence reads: CTGRGLTEAFF. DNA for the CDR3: TGCACCGGCAGGGGGCTCACTGAAGCTTTCTTT.

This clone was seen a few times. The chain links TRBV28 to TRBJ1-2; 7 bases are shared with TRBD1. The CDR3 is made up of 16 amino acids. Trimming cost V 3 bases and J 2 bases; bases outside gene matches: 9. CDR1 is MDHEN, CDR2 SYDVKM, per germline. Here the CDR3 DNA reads TGTGCCAGCAGTTTTTCCCCGGGACAGACCAACTATGGCTACACCTTC. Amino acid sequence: CASSFSPGQTNYGYTF.

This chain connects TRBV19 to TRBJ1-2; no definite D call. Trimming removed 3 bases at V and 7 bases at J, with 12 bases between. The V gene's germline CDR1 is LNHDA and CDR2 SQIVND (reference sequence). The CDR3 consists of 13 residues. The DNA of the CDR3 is TGTGCCAGTAGTATTAAGTTCCCCGGTGGCTACACCTTC. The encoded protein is CASSIKFPGGYTF. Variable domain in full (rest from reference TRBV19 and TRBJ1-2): DGGITQSPKYLFRKEGQNVTLSCEQNLNHDAMYWYRQDPGQGLRLIYYSQIVNDFQKGDIAEGYSVSREKKESFPLTVTSAQKNPTAFYLCASSIKFPGGYTFGSGTRLTVV.

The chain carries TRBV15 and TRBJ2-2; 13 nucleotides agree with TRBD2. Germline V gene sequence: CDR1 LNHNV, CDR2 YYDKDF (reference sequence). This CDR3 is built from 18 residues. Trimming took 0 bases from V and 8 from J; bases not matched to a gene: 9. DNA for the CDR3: TGTGCCACCAGCAGAGAGGGGACTAGCGGGGAAAAACCTGGGGAGCTGTTTTTT. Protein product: CATSREGTSGEKPGELFF.

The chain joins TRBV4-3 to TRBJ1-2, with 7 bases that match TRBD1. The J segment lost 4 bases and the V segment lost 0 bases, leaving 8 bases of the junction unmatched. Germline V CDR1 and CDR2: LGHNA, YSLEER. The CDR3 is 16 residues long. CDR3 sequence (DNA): TGCGCCAGCAGCCAAGACCCCCAAGGGGGCGTCTATGGCTACACCTTC. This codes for CASSQDPQGGVYGYTF.

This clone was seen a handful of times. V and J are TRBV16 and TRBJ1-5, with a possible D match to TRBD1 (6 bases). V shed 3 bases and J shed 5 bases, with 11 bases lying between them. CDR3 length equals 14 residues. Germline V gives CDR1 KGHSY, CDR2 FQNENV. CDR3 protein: CASSQSTGDQPQHF. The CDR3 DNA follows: TGTGCCAGCAGCCAGTCGACAGGAGATCAGCCCCAGCATTTT.

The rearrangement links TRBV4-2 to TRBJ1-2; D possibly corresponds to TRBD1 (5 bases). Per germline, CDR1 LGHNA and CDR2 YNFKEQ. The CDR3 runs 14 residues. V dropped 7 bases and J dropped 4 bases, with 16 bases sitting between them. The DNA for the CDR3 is TGTGCCAGCACACAGACAATCGGGGGCTATGGCTACACCTTC. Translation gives CASTQTIGGYGYTF.

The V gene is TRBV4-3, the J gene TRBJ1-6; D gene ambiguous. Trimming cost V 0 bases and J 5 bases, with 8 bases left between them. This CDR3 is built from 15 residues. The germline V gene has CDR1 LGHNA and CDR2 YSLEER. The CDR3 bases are TGCGCCAGCAGCCAAGAAGGAGCCCATAATTCACCCCTCCACTTT. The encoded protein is CASSQEGAHNSPLHF.

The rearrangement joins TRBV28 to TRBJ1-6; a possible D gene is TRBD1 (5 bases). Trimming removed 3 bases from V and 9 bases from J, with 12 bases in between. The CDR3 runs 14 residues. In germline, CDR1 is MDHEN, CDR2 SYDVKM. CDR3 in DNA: TGTGCCAGCAGTTTCCGGCAGGGTAGTTCACCCCTCCACTTT. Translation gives CASSFRQGSSPLHF.

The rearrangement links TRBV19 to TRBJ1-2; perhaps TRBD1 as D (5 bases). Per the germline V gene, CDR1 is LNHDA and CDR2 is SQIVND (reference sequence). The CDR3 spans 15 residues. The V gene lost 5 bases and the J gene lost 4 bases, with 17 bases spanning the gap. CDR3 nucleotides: TGTGCCAGTAGTGTAAGGGGTTCGACCCTCTATGGCTACACCTTC. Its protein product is CASSVRGSTLYGYTF.

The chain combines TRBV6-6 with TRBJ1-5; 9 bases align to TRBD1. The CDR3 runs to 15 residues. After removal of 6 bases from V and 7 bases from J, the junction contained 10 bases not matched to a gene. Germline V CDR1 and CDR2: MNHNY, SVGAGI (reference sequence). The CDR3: CASSPGQGFGQPQHF. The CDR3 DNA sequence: TGTGCCAGCAGCCCAGGACAGGGGTTTGGGCAGCCCCAGCATTTT.

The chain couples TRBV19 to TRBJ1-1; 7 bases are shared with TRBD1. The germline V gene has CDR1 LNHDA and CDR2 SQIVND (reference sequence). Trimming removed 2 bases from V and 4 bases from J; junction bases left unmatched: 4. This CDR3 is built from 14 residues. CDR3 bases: TGTGCCAGTAGTATAACAGGGGTGAGCACTGAAGCTTTCTTT. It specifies CASSITGVSTEAFF.

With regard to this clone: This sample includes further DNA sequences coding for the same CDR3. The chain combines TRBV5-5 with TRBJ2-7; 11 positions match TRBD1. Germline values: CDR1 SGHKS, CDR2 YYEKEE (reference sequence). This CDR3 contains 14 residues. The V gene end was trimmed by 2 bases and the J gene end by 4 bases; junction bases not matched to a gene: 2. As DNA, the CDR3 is TGTGCCAGCAGCTTCGGGACAGGGGGATACGAGCAGTACTTC. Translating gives CASSFGTGGYEQYF. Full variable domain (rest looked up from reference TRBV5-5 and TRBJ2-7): DAGVTQSPTHLIKTRGQQVTLRCSPISGHKSVSWYQQVLGQGPQFIFQYYEKEERGRGNFPDRFSARQFPNYSSELNVNALLLGDSALYLCASSFGTGGYEQYFGPGTRLTVT.

The CDR3 DNA is TGTGCCAGCAGCCAGAGGTCAGGAGGAGCTAATGAAAAACTGTTTTTT. This translates into CASSQRSGGANEKLFF. The chain recombines TRBV9 with TRBJ1-4; D is ambiguous. The CDR3 runs to 16 residues. Germline CDR1 SGDLS, CDR2 YYNGEE. Deletions cut 4 bases from V and 3 bases from J, with 16 bases between.